This T cell receptor (beta chain) was sequenced in a study of PD-1 blockade in classical Hodgkin lymphoma. Points from the study as a whole: Repertoire differences lack defined causes, possibly disease activity or prior therapy. At baseline, newly diagnosed patients reportedly showed less TCR diversity than healthy donors.

Note on this clone: Its target is not known.

The time point was: newly diagnosed, previously untreated cHL patient sample. Investigators turned to newly diagnosed, untreated classical Hodgkin lymphoma PBMCs for comparison. Measured with immunoSEQ multiplex PCR; TCRdb has only the in-frame clones, and not every one. The sample holds some 49,000 clones, roughly 88% seen once. Trimming shortened V by 1 base and J by 0 bases, and 10 bases separated the two germline ends. Germline V gene lookup returns CDR1 MGHRA and CDR2 YSYEKL. The CDR3 runs 16 residues. Specimen: peripheral blood mononuclear cells (PBMCs). The chain links TRBV4-1 to TRBJ2-1; a possible D gene is TRBD2 (5 bases). This sequence originates from a human donor with classical Hodgkin lymphoma. This CDR3 is CASSQGLSSSYNEQFF. CDR3 sequence (DNA): TGCGCCAGCAGCCAAGGACTATCAAGCTCCTACAATGAGCAGTTCTTC.